The T cell receptor (beta chain) under discussion was sequenced for a study of Graves' ophthalmopathy and Graves' hyperthyroidism. Turning to the study itself: Peripheral blood (taken before any treatment) was collected at initial diagnosis.

Amplifying from RNA transcripts, the study obtained TCR beta CDR3 regions. RT-PCR in the first round used HTBI primers; a second-round multiplex PCR followed. Via MiXCR, TCRdb re-called the multiplex PCR reads, giving one row per CDR3 protein. The table has about 740,000 distinct CDR3 sequences, 35% to 50% seen once. Per germline, CDR1 SGHDT and CDR2 YYEEEE. CDR3 length equals 14 residues. Trimming took 7 bases from V and 2 from J, leaving 13 bases between them. Remarks on this clonotype: Its antigen is unknown.

Study outcomes and limitations: Ophthalmopathy progression was predicted by the model at approximately 71% sensitivity and about 74% specificity.

The sequenced material came from peripheral blood. The chain carries TRBV5-6 and TRBJ1-5, with D unresolved. The source of this sequence is an adult man with Graves' ophthalmopathy. The CDR3 sequence is CASSDQNGNQPQHF. The DNA for the CDR3 is TGTGCCAGCTCGGATCAAAACGGCAATCAGCCCCAGCATTTT.